This TCR beta chain was captured in a study of blood T cell repertoires in COVID-19. Germline V gene sequence: CDR1 SGDLS, CDR2 YYNGEE. V was pared by 4 bases and J by 5 bases, with 21 bases between. The CDR3 consists of 16 residues. Authors' methods: Nucleated cell number was recorded as an estimate derived from reference gene primer amplification. Only in-frame clones appear in the TCRdb table, and some are missing; sequencing was by immunoSEQ multiplex PCR. The V and J calls and clone size were taken over from that table, and D and trimming were inferred from the DNA. The sample includes over 300,000 clones, roughly 85% seen only once; the top ten take under 2.5%.

Sequenced material: PBMCs or T cells enriched from blood (not recorded which). The V call is TRBV9, the J call TRBJ2-5; the D gene is possibly TRBD2 (6 bases). This receptor was identified in a young man who had recovered from COVID-19. CDR3 sequence: CASSPNPGTGRETQYF. CDR3 bases: TGTGCCAGCAGCCCAAACCCCGGGACTGGACGGGAGACCCAGTACTTC.